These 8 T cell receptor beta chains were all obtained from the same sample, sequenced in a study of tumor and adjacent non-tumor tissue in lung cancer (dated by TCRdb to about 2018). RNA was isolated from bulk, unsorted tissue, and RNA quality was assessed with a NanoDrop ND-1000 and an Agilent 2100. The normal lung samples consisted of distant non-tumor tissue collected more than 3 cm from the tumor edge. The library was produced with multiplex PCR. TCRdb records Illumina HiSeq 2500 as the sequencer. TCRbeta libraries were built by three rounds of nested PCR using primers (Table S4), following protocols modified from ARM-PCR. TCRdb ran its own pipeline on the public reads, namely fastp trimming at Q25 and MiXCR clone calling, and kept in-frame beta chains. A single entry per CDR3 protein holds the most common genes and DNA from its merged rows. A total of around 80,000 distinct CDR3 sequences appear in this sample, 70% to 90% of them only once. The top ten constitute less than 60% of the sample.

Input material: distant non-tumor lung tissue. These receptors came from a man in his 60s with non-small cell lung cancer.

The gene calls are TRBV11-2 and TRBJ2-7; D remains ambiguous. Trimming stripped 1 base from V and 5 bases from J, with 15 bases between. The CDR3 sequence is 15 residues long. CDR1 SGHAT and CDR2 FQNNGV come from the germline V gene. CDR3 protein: CASSLGSGDGHEQYF. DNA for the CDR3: TGTGCCAGCAGCTTAGGTTCAGGAGACGGACACGAGCAGTACTTC.

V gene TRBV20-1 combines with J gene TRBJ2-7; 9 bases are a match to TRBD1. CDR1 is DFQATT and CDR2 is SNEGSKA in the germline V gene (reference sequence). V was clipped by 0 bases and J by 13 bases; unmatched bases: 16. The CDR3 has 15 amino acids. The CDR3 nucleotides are TGCAGTGCTAGAGACCCGGGACAGGGTTCCTACGGGCAATACTTC. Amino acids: CSARDPGQGSYGQYF.

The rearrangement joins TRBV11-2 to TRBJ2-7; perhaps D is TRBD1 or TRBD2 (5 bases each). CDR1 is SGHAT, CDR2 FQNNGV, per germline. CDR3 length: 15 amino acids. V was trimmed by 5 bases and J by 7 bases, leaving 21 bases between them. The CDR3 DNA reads TGTGCCAGCAGCCCTGAGTGGGGACGTTACTATGAGCAGTACTTC. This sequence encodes CASSPEWGRYYEQYF.

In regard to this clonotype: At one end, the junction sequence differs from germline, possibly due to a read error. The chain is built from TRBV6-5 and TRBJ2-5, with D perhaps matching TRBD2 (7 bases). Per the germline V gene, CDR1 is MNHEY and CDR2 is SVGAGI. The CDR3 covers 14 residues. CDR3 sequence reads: CTSSDSGTAGAQYF. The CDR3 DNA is TGTACCAGCAGTGATTCCGGGACCGCGGGGGCCCAATACTTC.

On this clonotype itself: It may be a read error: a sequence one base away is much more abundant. The CDR3 spells CSAGSGGPYSYQPQHF. The DNA of the CDR3 is TGCAGTGCCGGATCAGGGGGCCCCTATAGCTATCAGCCCCAGCATTTT. This rearrangement joins TRBV20-1 to TRBJ1-5; the match to TRBD1 covers 8 bases. Looked up from germline, CDR1 is DFQATT and CDR2 is SNEGSKA (reference sequence). This CDR3 comprises 16 residues.

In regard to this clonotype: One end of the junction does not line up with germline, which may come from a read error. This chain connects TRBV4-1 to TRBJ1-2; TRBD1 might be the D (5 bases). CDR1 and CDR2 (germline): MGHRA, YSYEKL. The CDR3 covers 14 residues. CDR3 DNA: TGCGCCAACAGCCCGGACACCACCTCTTTCTGCTACACCTTC. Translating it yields CANSPDTTSFCYTF.

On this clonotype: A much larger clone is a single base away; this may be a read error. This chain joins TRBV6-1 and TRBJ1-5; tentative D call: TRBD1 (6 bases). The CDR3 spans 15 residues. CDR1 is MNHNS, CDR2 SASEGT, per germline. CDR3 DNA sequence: TGTGCCAGCAACCCTGGGACACCGAACAATCAGTCCCAGCATTTT. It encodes CASNPGTPNNQSQHF.

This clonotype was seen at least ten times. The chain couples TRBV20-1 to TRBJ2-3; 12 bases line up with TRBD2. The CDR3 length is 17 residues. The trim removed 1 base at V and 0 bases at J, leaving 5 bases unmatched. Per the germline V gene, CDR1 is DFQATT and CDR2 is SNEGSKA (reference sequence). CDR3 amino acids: CSARVPSGGGSTDTQYF. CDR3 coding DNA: TGCAGTGCTAGAGTCCCTAGCGGGGGGGGCAGCACAGATACGCAGTATTTT.